The clone carrying this T cell receptor beta chain was seen many times. Per the germline V gene, CDR1 is SNHLY and CDR2 is FYNNEI. This CDR3 is 14 amino acids long. Trimming removed 4 bases at V and 4 bases at J, with 13 bases between. This sample was taken from a study of T cells in Graves' hyperthyroidism and ophthalmopathy. The authors took PBMCs from 10 ml fresh peripheral blood. RNA transcripts provided the source from which TCR beta CDR3 regions were amplified. Using the HTBI primer set, a first-round RT-PCR was run on the TCR CDR3. One entry per CDR3 protein, called by TCRdb with MiXCR from the multiplex PCR reads. This sample yields roughly 250,000 distinct CDR3 sequences, of which about 17% are seen a single time; approximately 30% belongs to the top ten.

This TCR derives from a woman between 18 and 29 years old with Graves' ophthalmopathy. The chain joins TRBV2 to TRBJ1-2; no clear D. Sequenced sample: blood. CDR3 loop: CASSGSGSFYGYTF. The CDR3 coding sequence is TGTGCCAGCAGTGGATCAGGTTCCTTCTATGGCTACACCTTC.